These T cell receptor beta chains were read from a single sample in a study of blood T cell repertoires in COVID-19. Here immunoSEQ multiplex PCR was the method, and the copy in TCRdb shows in-frame clones only, minus some. The sample carries about 66,000 clones, more than 70% recorded once. The sequenced sample was peripheral blood. These receptors were obtained from a woman aged 70-85 years with acute or convalescent COVID-19. CDR3s include the opening cysteine and the closing phenylalanine or tryptophan. D genes are given only for firm matches. The size of a clone is reported for some rows only, either as once, few or many, or as a class for expanded clones.

d_call: TRBD2; clone_size: -; v_call: TRBV2; j_call: TRBJ2-5; cdr3_aa: CASSDGLAKETQYF; cdr3_nt: TGTGCCAGCAGTGACGGACTAGCCAAAGAGACCCAGTACTTC
d_call: TRBD2; clone_size: -; v_call: TRBV28; j_call: TRBJ2-2; cdr3_aa: CASSLSAGGSGPGELFF; cdr3_nt: TGTGCCAGCAGTTTATCAGCGGGAGGGTCCGGACCCGGGGAGCTGTTTTTT
d_call: -; clone_size: -; v_call: TRBV30; j_call: TRBJ1-3; cdr3_aa: CAYERAGLSGNTIYF; cdr3_nt: TGTGCCTACGAGAGGGCGGGCCTCTCTGGAAACACCATATATTTT
d_call: -; clone_size: -; v_call: TRBV6-6; j_call: TRBJ1-1; cdr3_aa: CASSYVTGTEAFF; cdr3_nt: TGTGCCAGCAGTTACGTAACAGGCACCGAAGCTTTCTTT
d_call: -; clone_size: -; v_call: TRBV15; j_call: TRBJ2-3; cdr3_aa: CATSRDMTLYGKTQYF; cdr3_nt: TGTGCCACCAGCAGAGATATGACTCTATACGGGAAGACGCAGTATTTT
d_call: -; clone_size: -; v_call: TRBV6-6; j_call: TRBJ1-4; cdr3_aa: CASTLYRTTNEKLFF; cdr3_nt: TGTGCCAGCACCCTCTACAGAACAACTAATGAAAAACTGTTTTTT
d_call: TRBD1; clone_size: -; v_call: TRBV19; j_call: TRBJ1-5; cdr3_aa: CASTRDRGDGQPQHF; cdr3_nt: TGTGCCAGTACCCGGGACAGGGGGGACGGGCAGCCCCAGCATTTT
d_call: TRBD1; clone_size: -; v_call: TRBV30; j_call: TRBJ1-2; cdr3_aa: CAWLPGGYYGYTF; cdr3_nt: TGTGCCTGGCTTCCAGGGGGCTACTATGGCTACACCTTC
d_call: -; clone_size: -; v_call: TRBV6-5; j_call: TRBJ1-5; cdr3_aa: CASSSGPRQPQHF; cdr3_nt: TGTGCCAGCAGCTCAGGGCCACGACAGCCCCAGCATTTT
d_call: -; clone_size: -; v_call: TRBV7-9; j_call: TRBJ2-5; cdr3_aa: CASSGQTQETQYF; cdr3_nt: TGTGCCAGCAGCGGACAGACCCAAGAGACCCAGTACTTC
d_call: TRBD1; clone_size: -; v_call: TRBV27; j_call: TRBJ2-6; cdr3_aa: CASRTGTAQLFYSGANVLTF; cdr3_nt: TGTGCCAGCAGGACCGGGACAGCACAGTTGTTTTACTCTGGGGCCAACGTCCTGACTTTC
d_call: -; clone_size: -; v_call: TRBV19; j_call: TRBJ1-5; cdr3_aa: CASSIPLDQPQHF; cdr3_nt: TGTGCCAGTAGTATACCCCTAGATCAGCCCCAGCATTTT
d_call: TRBD1; clone_size: -; v_call: TRBV18; j_call: TRBJ2-3; cdr3_aa: CASSPLTGGTDTQYF; cdr3_nt: TGTGCCAGCTCACCACTGACAGGGGGGACAGATACGCAGTATTTT
d_call: -; clone_size: -; v_call: TRBV10-3; j_call: TRBJ1-2; cdr3_aa: CAITGRDGYTF; cdr3_nt: TGTGCCATCACTGGGCGGGATGGCTACACCTTC
d_call: -; clone_size: once; v_call: TRBV28; j_call: TRBJ1-4; cdr3_aa: CASSSPGVGDEKLFF; cdr3_nt: TGTGCCAGCAGTTCCCCCGGGGTTGGAGATGAAAAACTGTTTTTT
d_call: -; clone_size: once; v_call: TRBV29-1; j_call: TRBJ2-3; cdr3_aa: CSVERSGWTDTQYF; cdr3_nt: TGCAGCGTTGAACGATCAGGGTGGACAGATACGCAGTATTTT
d_call: TRBD1; clone_size: -; v_call: TRBV3-1/TRBV3-2; j_call: TRBJ1-2; cdr3_aa: CASSQDAGQNGYTF; cdr3_nt: TGTGCCAGCAGCCAAGATGCGGGACAGAATGGCTACACCTTC
d_call: TRBD2; clone_size: -; v_call: TRBV7-8; j_call: TRBJ2-7; cdr3_aa: CASSSGPGTTSGISYEQYF; cdr3_nt: TGTGCCAGCAGCTCCGGACCGGGCACTACTAGCGGGATCTCCTACGAGCAGTACTTC
d_call: TRBD1; clone_size: -; v_call: TRBV2; j_call: TRBJ1-4; cdr3_aa: CASSETGGASWNEKLFF; cdr3_nt: TGTGCCAGCAGTGAAACAGGGGGCGCGTCCTGGAATGAAAAACTGTTTTTT
d_call: TRBD1; clone_size: -; v_call: TRBV9; j_call: TRBJ2-3; cdr3_aa: CASSDTGGLIADTQYF; cdr3_nt: TGTGCCAGCAGCGACACAGGGGGCTTGATCGCAGATACGCAGTATTTT
d_call: -; clone_size: once; v_call: TRBV4-1; j_call: TRBJ2-1; cdr3_aa: CASSRPSINEQFF; cdr3_nt: TGCGCCAGCAGCCGCCCCAGTATTAATGAGCAGTTCTTC
d_call: TRBD1; clone_size: -; v_call: TRBV5-1; j_call: TRBJ1-3; cdr3_aa: CASSTGTGGGNTIYF; cdr3_nt: TGCGCCAGCAGCACCGGGACAGGGGGAGGAAACACCATATATTTT
d_call: TRBD1; clone_size: -; v_call: TRBV29-1; j_call: TRBJ2-3; cdr3_aa: CSAEQGFGTDTQYF; cdr3_nt: TGCAGCGCCGAACAGGGGTTTGGCACAGATACGCAGTATTTT
d_call: -; clone_size: -; v_call: TRBV27; j_call: TRBJ1-2; cdr3_aa: CASSPRDPGGYTF; cdr3_nt: TGTGCCAGCAGTCCCCGAGACCCAGGGGGCTACACCTTC
d_call: -; clone_size: -; v_call: TRBV7-2; j_call: TRBJ2-5; cdr3_aa: CASSPGGVQGETQYF; cdr3_nt: TGTGCCAGCAGCCCGGGTGGAGTCCAGGGCGAGACCCAGTACTTC
d_call: -; clone_size: -; v_call: TRBV11-2; j_call: TRBJ1-2; cdr3_aa: CASSQRNYGYTF; cdr3_nt: TGTGCCAGCAGCCAACGGAACTATGGCTACACCTTC
d_call: -; clone_size: once; v_call: TRBV28; j_call: TRBJ1-1; cdr3_aa: CASSPQTGNTEAFF; cdr3_nt: TGTGCCAGCAGCCCCCAGACAGGGAACACTGAAGCTTTCTTT
d_call: -; clone_size: few; v_call: TRBV5-1; j_call: TRBJ1-3; cdr3_aa: CASSSGQSSGNTIYF; cdr3_nt: TGCGCCAGCAGCTCCGGACAGTCCTCTGGAAACACCATATATTTT
d_call: -; clone_size: -; v_call: TRBV9; j_call: TRBJ1-6; cdr3_aa: CASSGGPYRGQGFNSPLHF; cdr3_nt: TGTGCCAGCAGCGGAGGGCCCTACCGGGGTCAAGGGTTTAATTCACCCCTCCACTTT
d_call: -; clone_size: -; v_call: TRBV27; j_call: TRBJ2-1; cdr3_aa: CASSLPGLGLHEQFF; cdr3_nt: TGTGCCAGCAGTCTTCCGGGACTCGGGCTTCATGAGCAGTTCTTC
d_call: TRBD1; clone_size: -; v_call: TRBV18; j_call: TRBJ1-2; cdr3_aa: CASSPEDRGPPNYGYTF; cdr3_nt: TGTGCCAGCTCACCCGAGGACAGGGGGCCACCGAACTATGGCTACACCTTC
d_call: -; clone_size: -; v_call: TRBV12-3/TRBV12-4; j_call: TRBJ2-1; cdr3_aa: CASSFTGYNEQFF; cdr3_nt: TGTGCCAGCAGTTTTACAGGGTACAATGAGCAGTTCTTC
d_call: TRBD1; clone_size: -; v_call: TRBV5-1; j_call: TRBJ1-4; cdr3_aa: CASSLASQGAGEKLFF; cdr3_nt: TGCGCCAGCAGCTTGGCCTCTCAGGGGGCTGGTGAAAAACTGTTTTTT
d_call: TRBD1; clone_size: -; v_call: TRBV27; j_call: TRBJ2-7; cdr3_aa: CASSVTGVSGEQYF; cdr3_nt: TGTGCCAGCAGTGTTACAGGGGTTAGTGGCGAGCAGTACTTC
d_call: -; clone_size: -; v_call: TRBV10-3; j_call: TRBJ2-7; cdr3_aa: CAISATGTSRSYEQYF; cdr3_nt: TGTGCCATCAGTGCTACCGGGACTTCGAGGTCCTACGAGCAGTACTTC
d_call: TRBD1; clone_size: few; v_call: TRBV6-5; j_call: TRBJ1-1; cdr3_aa: CASNPNLRGRTEAFF; cdr3_nt: TGTGCCAGCAACCCAAATCTGAGGGGGCGAACTGAAGCTTTCTTT